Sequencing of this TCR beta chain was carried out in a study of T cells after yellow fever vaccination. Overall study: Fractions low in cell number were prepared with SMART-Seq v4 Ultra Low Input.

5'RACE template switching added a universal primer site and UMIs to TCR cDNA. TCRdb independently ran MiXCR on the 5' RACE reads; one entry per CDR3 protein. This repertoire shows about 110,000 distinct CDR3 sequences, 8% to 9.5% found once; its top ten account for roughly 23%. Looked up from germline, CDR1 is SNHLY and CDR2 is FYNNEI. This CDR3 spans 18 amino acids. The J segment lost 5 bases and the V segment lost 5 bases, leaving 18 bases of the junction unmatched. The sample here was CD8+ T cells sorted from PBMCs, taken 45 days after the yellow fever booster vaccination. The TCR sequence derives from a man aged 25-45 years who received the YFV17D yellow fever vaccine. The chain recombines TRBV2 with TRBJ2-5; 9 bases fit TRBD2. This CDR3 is CASSWAGGSGRYGETQYF. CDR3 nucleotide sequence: TGTGCCAGCAGTTGGGCCGGGGGCAGCGGGAGGTATGGCGAGACCCAGTACTTC.